The 5 T cell receptor beta chains below were found in one sample sequenced in a study of T cells in Graves' hyperthyroidism and ophthalmopathy. RNA transcripts served as the template for amplifying TCR beta CDR3 regions. TCR CDR3 regions were first amplified by RT-PCR with HTBI primers. TCRdb reprocessed the multiplex PCR reads via MiXCR and lists one record per CDR3 protein. The profile covers fewer than 600,000 distinct CDR3 sequences, with about 15% appearing a single time and about 15% taken by the ten largest. The source material was blood. The receptors shown here come from a woman between 35 and 50 years old with Graves' hyperthyroidism.

The V gene is TRBV14, the J gene TRBJ2-7; 7 bases line up with TRBD1. The V and J ends lost 3 bases and 6 bases, in that order; junction bases with no gene match: 5. Per the germline V gene, CDR1 is SGHDN and CDR2 is FVKESK. The length of the CDR3 is 13 residues. This CDR3 is CASSQLGGFEQYF. Here the CDR3 DNA reads TGTGCCAGCAGCCAGCTAGGGGGCTTCGAGCAGTACTTC.

This clonotype was counted at least ten times. This chain joins TRBV20-1 and TRBJ2-7; 8 nucleotides match TRBD2. The V gene's germline CDR1 is DFQATT and CDR2 SNEGSKA (reference sequence). The CDR3 length is 14 residues. After removal of 4 bases from V and 6 bases from J, the junction contained 11 bases not matched to a gene. CDR3 sequence reads: CSATTGTRIGEQYF. The CDR3 DNA is TGCAGTGCTACCACCGGGACTAGGATCGGCGAGCAGTACTTC.

This chain connects TRBV7-8 to TRBJ2-3; unclear D gene. CDR1 is SGHVS and CDR2 is FQNEAQ in the germline V gene. The CDR3 consists of 13 residues. The V gene lost 4 bases and the J gene lost 6 bases, with 11 bases spanning the gap. Here the CDR3 DNA reads TGTGCCAGCAGCTCGACCCAGGCTGATACGCAGTATTTT. It is translated as CASSSTQADTQYF. Supplemented by reference TRBV7-8 and TRBJ2-3, the full variable domain reads GAGVSQSPRYKVAKRGQDVALRCDPISGHVSLFWYQQALGQGPEFLTYFQNEAQLDKSGLPSDRFFAERPEGSVSTLKIQRTQQEDSAVYLCASSSTQADTQYFGPGTRLTVL.

This clonotype occurred many times. This chain links TRBV7-9 with TRBJ1-2, with 7 bases fitting TRBD1. The germline CDR1 and CDR2 sequences are SEHNR and FQNEAQ (reference sequence). With 1 base clipped from V and 5 bases from J, the junction kept 1 base outside the gene matches. The CDR3 totals 13 residues. The CDR3 DNA is TGTGCCAGCAGCTTAGAACAGGGGTATGGCTACACCTTC. Encoded protein: CASSLEQGYGYTF.

The rearrangement joins TRBV5-6 to TRBJ1-6, with a tentative D call TRBD1 (5 bases). Trimming took off 4 bases at V and 6 bases at J, with 14 bases between the two ends. This CDR3 comprises 15 residues. CDR1 SGHDT and CDR2 YYEEEE come from the germline V gene. The CDR3 loop is CASSGPKGLNSPLHF. The CDR3 nucleotides are TGTGCCAGCAGCGGGCCCAAGGGACTTAATTCACCCCTCCACTTT.